This is a list of T cell receptor beta chains from one sample in a study of cytomegalovirus exposure and HLA in healthy donors. The method was immunoSEQ multiplex PCR; TCRdb's version includes in-frame clones alone and lacks a portion of them. The sample contains approximately 220,000 clones, over 65% of which appear only once. The specimen was PBMCs. The receptors come from a middle-aged man in good health and CMV-seronegative. CDR3s include the opening cysteine and the closing phenylalanine or tryptophan. The D gene is left open where the match is weak.

d_call	v_call	j_call	cdr3_nt	cdr3_aa
TRBD1	TRBV7-8	TRBJ1-5	TGTGCCAGCAGCCCCCCCGGACAGGGGAATCAGCCCCAGCATTTT	CASSPPGQGNQPQHF
TRBD1	TRBV4-1	TRBJ1-2	TGCGCCAGCAGCCAATACGACAGGGGCGGCTACACCTTC	CASSQYDRGGYTF
.	TRBV27	TRBJ2-1	TGTGCCTCCAAAACGCGGGGGCCTTACAATGAGCAGTTCTTC	CASKTRGPYNEQFF
.	TRBV5-6	TRBJ1-1	TGTGCCAGCAGCTACGGACAGATGAACACTGAAGCTTTCTTT	CASSYGQMNTEAFF
.	TRBV6-1	TRBJ2-1	TGTGCCAGCAGCGGTATTTACAATGAGCAGTTCTTC	CASSGIYNEQFF
.	TRBV10-3	TRBJ2-2	TGTGCCATCAGTGAGATGGGAGAGGCCGGGGAGCTGTTTTTT	CAISEMGEAGELFF
TRBD1	TRBV7-2	TRBJ1-2	TGTGCCAGCAGCCCCCGGGACAGCGCTAACTATGGCTACACCTTC	CASSPRDSANYGYTF
TRBD2	TRBV2	TRBJ2-7	TGTGCCAGCAGTGCCCCGGGACTAGCGACCTACGAGCAGTACTTC	CASSAPGLATYEQYF
.	TRBV10-2	TRBJ2-6	TGCGCCAGCAGTGATGTGGTCGGGGACTCTGGGGCCAACGTCCTGACTTTC	CASSDVVGDSGANVLTF
.	TRBV7-2	TRBJ2-3	TGTGCCAGCAGAATAAAGATCGGGGGGCCCCGAGATACGCAGTATTTT	CASRIKIGGPRDTQYF
.	TRBV18	TRBJ1-2	TGTGCCAGCTCAAGTACGGAGAATGGCTACACCTTC	CASSSTENGYTF
TRBD1	TRBV13	TRBJ2-5	TGTGCCAGCAGTAGACAGGGGGAACAAGAGACCCAGTACTTC	CASSRQGEQETQYF
.	TRBV5-1	TRBJ2-1	TGCGCCAGCAGCTGGGGGGGCGCTAGAACCTACAATGAGCAGTTCTTC	CASSWGGARTYNEQFF
.	TRBV28	TRBJ2-7	TGTGCCAGCAGCCCGGGAACCTACGAGCAGTACTTC	CASSPGTYEQYF
TRBD2	TRBV27	TRBJ2-1	TGTGCCAGCGTCAGCGGGAGCTCCTACAATGAGCAGTTCTTC	CASVSGSSYNEQFF
TRBD1	TRBV29-1	TRBJ2-7	TGCAGCGTTGAAGGCCGGGACAGGTATATCTACGAGCAGTACTTC	CSVEGRDRYIYEQYF
.	TRBV7-8	TRBJ1-5	TGTGCCAGCAGCAAACAGGAAAATCAGCCCCAGCATTTT	CASSKQENQPQHF
.	TRBV4-1	TRBJ2-3	TGCGCCAGCAGCCAAGGAGCAGATACGCAGTATTTT	CASSQGADTQYF
.	TRBV9	TRBJ2-1	TGTGCCAGCAGCAATGCTGACAGGCCGTCCTACAATGAGCAGTTCTTC	CASSNADRPSYNEQFF